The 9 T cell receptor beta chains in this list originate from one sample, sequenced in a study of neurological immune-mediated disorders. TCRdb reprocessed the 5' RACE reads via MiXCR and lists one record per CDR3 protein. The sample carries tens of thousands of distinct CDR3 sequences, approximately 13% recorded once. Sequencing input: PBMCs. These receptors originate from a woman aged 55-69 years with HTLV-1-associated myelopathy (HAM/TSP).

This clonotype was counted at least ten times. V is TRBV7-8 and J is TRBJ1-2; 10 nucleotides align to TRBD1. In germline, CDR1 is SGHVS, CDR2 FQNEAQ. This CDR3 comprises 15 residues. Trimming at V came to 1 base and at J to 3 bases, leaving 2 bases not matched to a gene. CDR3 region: CASSLGGQGHYGYTF. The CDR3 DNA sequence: TGTGCCAGCAGCTTAGGGGGACAGGGGCACTATGGCTACACCTTC.

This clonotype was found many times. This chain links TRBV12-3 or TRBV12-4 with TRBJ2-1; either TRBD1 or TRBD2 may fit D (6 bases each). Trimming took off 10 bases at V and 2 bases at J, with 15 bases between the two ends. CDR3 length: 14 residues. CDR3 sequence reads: CANPSGAPYNEQFF. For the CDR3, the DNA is TGTGCCAATCCCTCGGGGGCCCCCTACAATGAGCAGTTCTTC.

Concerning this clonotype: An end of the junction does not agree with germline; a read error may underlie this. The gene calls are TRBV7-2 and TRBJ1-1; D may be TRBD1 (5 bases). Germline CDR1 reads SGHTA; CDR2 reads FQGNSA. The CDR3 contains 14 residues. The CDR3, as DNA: TGTGTCAGCAGCCTCACAGGTGAGGTAACTGAAGCTTTCTTT. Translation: CVSSLTGEVTEAFF.

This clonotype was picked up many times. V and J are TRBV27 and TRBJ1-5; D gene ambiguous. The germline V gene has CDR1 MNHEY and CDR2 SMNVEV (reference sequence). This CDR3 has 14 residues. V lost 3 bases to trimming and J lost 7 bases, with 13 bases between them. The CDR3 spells CASSFLRADQPQHF. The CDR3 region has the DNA TGTGCCAGCAGTTTCCTTAGGGCAGACCAGCCCCAGCATTTT.

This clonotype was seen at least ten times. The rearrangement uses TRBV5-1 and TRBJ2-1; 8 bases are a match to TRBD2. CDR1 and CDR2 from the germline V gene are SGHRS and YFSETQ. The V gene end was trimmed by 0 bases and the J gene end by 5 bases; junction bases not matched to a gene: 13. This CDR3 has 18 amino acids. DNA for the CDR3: TGCGCCAGCAGCTTGGCGTTCCTAGCGGGTTCCCTGGACAATGAGCAGTTCTTC. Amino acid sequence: CASSLAFLAGSLDNEQFF.

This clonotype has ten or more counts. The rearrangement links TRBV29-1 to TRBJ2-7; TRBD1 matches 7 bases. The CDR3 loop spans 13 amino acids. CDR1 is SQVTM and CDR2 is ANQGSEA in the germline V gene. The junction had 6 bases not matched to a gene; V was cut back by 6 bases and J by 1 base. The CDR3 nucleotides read TGCAGCGTCCGACCACAGGGGTCCTACGAGCAGTACTTC. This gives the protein CSVRPQGSYEQYF.

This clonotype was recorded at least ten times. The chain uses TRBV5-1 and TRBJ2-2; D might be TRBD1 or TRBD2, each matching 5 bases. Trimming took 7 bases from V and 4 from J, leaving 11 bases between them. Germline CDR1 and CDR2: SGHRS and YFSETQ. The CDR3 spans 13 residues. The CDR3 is CASLSGPTGELFF. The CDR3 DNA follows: TGCGCCAGCTTATCGGGGCCCACCGGGGAGCTGTTTTTT.

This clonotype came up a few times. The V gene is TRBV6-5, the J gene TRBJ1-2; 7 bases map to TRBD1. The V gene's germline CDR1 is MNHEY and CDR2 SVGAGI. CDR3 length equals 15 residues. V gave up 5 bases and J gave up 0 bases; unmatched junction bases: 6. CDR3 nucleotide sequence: TGTGCCAGCAGTCGTCCCGGGACAGCTAACTATGGCTACACCTTC. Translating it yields CASSRPGTANYGYTF.

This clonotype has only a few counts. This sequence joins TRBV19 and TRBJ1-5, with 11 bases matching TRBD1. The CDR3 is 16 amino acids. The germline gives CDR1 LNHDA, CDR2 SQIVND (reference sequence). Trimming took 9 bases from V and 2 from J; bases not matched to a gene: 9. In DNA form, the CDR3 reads TGTGCCAGCCGCGGACAGGGGGCTAGTGGCAATCAGCCCCAGCATTTT. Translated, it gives CASRGQGASGNQPQHF. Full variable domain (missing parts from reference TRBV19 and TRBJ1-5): DGGITQSPKYLFRKEGQNVTLSCEQNLNHDAMYWYRQDPGQGLRLIYYSQIVNDFQKGDIAEGYSVSREKKESFPLTVTSAQKNPTAFYLCASRGQGASGNQPQHFGDGTRLSIL.